The clone carrying this T cell receptor beta chain showed up just a few times. Its target is unknown. The entry originates in a study of cytomegalovirus exposure and HLA in healthy donors. General study points: Productive status was seen about 90% or about 30% of the time for most TCR beta V segments in an earlier analysis. Cytomegalovirus status was reportedly diagnosed by the classifier with high sensitivity and specificity.

Germline CDR1 reads KGHSH; CDR2 reads LQKENI. The CDR3 consists of 14 residues. V dropped 4 bases and J dropped 7 bases, with 11 bases sitting between them. Both 60 Vbeta primers and 13 Jbeta primers went into the PCR. Sequencing was performed with immunoSEQ multiplex PCR; in TCRdb, only in-frame clones are kept and a portion is missing. The sample holds about 89,000 clones, less than 80% seen once. The sample was PBMCs. This TCR was recovered from a man aged 25-40 years in good health and CMV-seronegative. The rearrangement links TRBV18 to TRBJ1-6; D is perhaps TRBD1 (5 bases). As DNA, the CDR3 is TGTGCCAGCTCACGTTCGGGACTGAATTCACCCCTCCACTTT. Its protein is CASSRSGLNSPLHF.